This T cell receptor (beta chain) is from a study of regulatory T cells in long-lasting Graves disease. Study-level background: In persistent Graves' disease, antithyroid drugs had been taken for over 5 years and TSH receptor antibodies stayed positive. Points from the study as a whole: Favored usage of TRBV28, TRBJ1-2 and TRBJ2-5 was recorded in persistent disease. Sampling was limited to peripheral blood rather than thyroid tissue.

The time point denotes: persistent/refractory GD, antithyroid drugs over 5 years with positive TRAb. RNA extracted from PBMCs served as the sequencing template. Trimming shortened V by 0 bases and J by 11 bases, and 8 bases separated the two germline ends. Germline V gene sequence: CDR1 GTSNPN, CDR2 SVGIG (reference sequence). This CDR3 has 12 amino acids. This clonotype was seen more than once but under ten times. Its cognate antigen is unknown. Libraries of TCR beta came from iRepertoire HTBI primers plus Arm-PCR of CDR3 regions. TCRdb reanalysed the multiplex PCR reads using MiXCR and keeps one entry per CDR3 protein. Of roughly 430,000 distinct CDR3 sequences in the sample, 20% to 25% are singletons; the top ten hold about 13%.

The TCR was taken from a female donor with Graves disease. The V gene is TRBV30, the J gene TRBJ1-6; D is undetermined. This material consisted of peripheral blood mononuclear cells (PBMCs), taken when the disease was refractory, from a patient treated with antithyroid drugs. CDR3 sequence (DNA): TGTGCCTGGAGTGTAGGACGGACACCCCTCCACTTT. It is translated as CAWSVGRTPLHF.